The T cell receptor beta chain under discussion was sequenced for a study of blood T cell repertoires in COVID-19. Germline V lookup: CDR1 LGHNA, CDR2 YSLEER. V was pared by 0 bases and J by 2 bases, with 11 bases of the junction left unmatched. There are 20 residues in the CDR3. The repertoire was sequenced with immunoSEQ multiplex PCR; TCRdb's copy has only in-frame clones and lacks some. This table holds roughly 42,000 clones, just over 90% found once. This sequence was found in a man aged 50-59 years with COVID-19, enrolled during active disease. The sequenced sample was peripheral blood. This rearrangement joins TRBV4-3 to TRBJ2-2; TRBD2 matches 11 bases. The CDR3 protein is CASSQDKFPTSGVNTGELFF. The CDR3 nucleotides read TGCGCCAGCAGCCAAGATAAATTCCCGACTAGCGGGGTCAACACCGGGGAGCTGTTTTTT.